Following are 5 T cell receptor beta chains from one sample sequenced in a study of blood T cell repertoires in COVID-19. Produced via immunoSEQ multiplex PCR; TCRdb's table is partial and in-frame only. Of fewer than 250,000 clones in the sample, around 80% are singletons; the top ten hold 5.5%. What was sequenced was peripheral blood. The receptor set was obtained from a human donor in a cohort sampled during active COVID-19.

The chain couples TRBV2 to TRBJ2-7, with TRBD2 matching over 13 bases. The CDR3 is 20 amino acids. Germline V gene lookup returns CDR1 SNHLY and CDR2 FYNNEI. V lost 4 bases, J lost 4 bases, and 19 bases stayed unmatched. The CDR3 is CASSGGRGLKTSGRIYEQYF. CDR3 nucleotides: TGTGCCAGCAGTGGGGGGAGGGGGCTGAAGACTAGCGGGAGGATTTACGAGCAGTACTTC. Variable domain in full (rest from reference TRBV2 and TRBJ2-7): EPEVTQTPSHQVTQMGQEVILRCVPISNHLYFYWYRQILGQKVEFLVSFYNNEISEKSEIFDDQFSVERPDGSNFTLKIRSTKLEDSAMYFCASSGGRGLKTSGRIYEQYFGPGTRLTVT.

J is TRBJ2-3 and V is TRBV19; 7 bases line up with TRBD2. CDR3 length: 12 residues. Trimming at V came to 7 bases and at J to 4 bases, leaving 2 bases not matched to a gene. Germline V CDR1 and CDR2: LNHDA, SQIVND (reference sequence). CDR3 sequence reads: CASIGRADTQYF. The CDR3 DNA is TGTGCCAGTATAGGGAGGGCAGATACGCAGTATTTT.

The chain has TRBV28 and TRBJ2-2, with 9 bases identical to TRBD2. The ends lost 6 bases at V and 3 bases at J; junction bases unmatched: 11. Germline CDR1 reads MDHEN; CDR2 reads SYDVKM. The CDR3 is 17 amino acids. The DNA of the CDR3 is TGTGCCAGCAGCCGACTGGTAGCGGGAGTCTACACCGGGGAGCTGTTTTTT. Encoded protein: CASSRLVAGVYTGELFF.

This clone was seen only a few times. This likely came from a read error, as a far larger clone is one base away. The sample contains more than one DNA sequence encoding this CDR3. The V gene is TRBV6-5, the J gene TRBJ2-2; 8 bases are a match to TRBD2. The CDR3 contains 13 residues. CDR1 MNHEY and CDR2 SVGAGI come from the germline V gene. CDR3 in DNA: TGCGCCAGCGGCCATCGGGGGGGCGGGGAGCTGTTTTTT. Amino acids: CASGHRGGGELFF.

CDR3 coding DNA: TGCGCCAGCAGTAACACAGGGTTCGAGCAGTACTTC. Amino acid sequence: CASSNTGFEQYF. This sequence joins TRBV10-2 and TRBJ2-7; weak D call: TRBD1 (6 bases). The CDR3 runs to 12 residues. The germline V gene encodes CDR1 WSHSY and CDR2 SAAADI. Trimming took 5 bases from V and 6 from J, leaving 11 bases between them.